This TCR beta chain was captured in a study of human T cells and chemical hapten exposure. Study-level results: Patch test score rose with PT1 expanded TCR count, significant at thresholds 8, 16 and 32, not 4.

Time point: patch test 2, 6 weeks after DPC sensitization. As for treatment: therapeutic diphenylcyclopropenone sensitization with weekly scalp DPC. MiXCR, run by TCRdb on the RACE reads, gives a single entry per CDR3 protein. The sample contains fewer than 85,000 distinct CDR3 sequences, roughly 10% of which appear only once. The CDR3 has 10 amino acids. Germline CDR1 and CDR2: SQVTM and ANQGSEA. Trimming left V 5 bases short and J 3 bases short, with 4 bases between. Of note for this clonotype: What it binds is not known.

The chain recombines TRBV29-1 with TRBJ1-1; D gene ambiguous. This sample comprised whole blood, obtained in connection with sensitization to the hapten diphenylcyclopropenone (DPC). The TCR sequence derives from a man aged 18 to 29 with alopecia areata. Some clones in this sample may be carry-over from other donors' samples. CDR3 sequence reads: CSVRDTEAFF. CDR3 nucleotides: TGCAGCGTTCGGGACACTGAAGCTTTCTTT.